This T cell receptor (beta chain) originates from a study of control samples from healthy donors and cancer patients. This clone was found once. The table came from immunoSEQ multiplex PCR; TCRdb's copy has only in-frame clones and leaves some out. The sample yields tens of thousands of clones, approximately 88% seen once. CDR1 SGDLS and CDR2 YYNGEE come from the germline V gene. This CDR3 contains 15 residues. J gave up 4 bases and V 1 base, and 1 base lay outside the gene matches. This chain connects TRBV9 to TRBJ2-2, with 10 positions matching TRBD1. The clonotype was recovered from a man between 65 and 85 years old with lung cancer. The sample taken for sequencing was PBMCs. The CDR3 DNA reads TGTGCCAGCAGCGTACGGACAGGGGGCACCGGGGAGCTGTTTTTT. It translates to CASSVRTGGTGELFF.